The 2 T cell receptor beta chains presented below share a single source sample, sequenced in a study of blood T cell repertoires in COVID-19. The repertoire was sequenced with immunoSEQ multiplex PCR; TCRdb's copy has only in-frame clones and lacks some. The data hold about 380,000 clones, with 85% observed a single time. Material for sequencing was peripheral blood. All receptors derive from a woman aged 18-30 years with acute or convalescent COVID-19.

V is TRBV5-1 and J is TRBJ1-2, with D perhaps matching TRBD1 (6 bases). Germline V gene lookup returns CDR1 SGHRS and CDR2 YFSETQ. V lost 3 bases and J 2 bases, leaving 11 bases between the germline ends. The CDR3 has 14 amino acids. Here the CDR3 DNA reads TGCGCCAGCAGCTATAGGACAGAGAACTATGGCTACACCTTC. Translation: CASSYRTENYGYTF.

The chain has TRBV11-2 and TRBJ1-3; a possible D gene is TRBD1 (5 bases). Trimming left V 4 bases short and J 0 bases short, with 16 bases between. The CDR3 runs to 17 residues. The germline gives CDR1 SGHAT, CDR2 FQNNGV. The CDR3 region has the DNA TGTGCCAGCAGCTACTACTGGGACTCTCGCTCTGGAAACACCATATATTTT. Its translation: CASSYYWDSRSGNTIYF.